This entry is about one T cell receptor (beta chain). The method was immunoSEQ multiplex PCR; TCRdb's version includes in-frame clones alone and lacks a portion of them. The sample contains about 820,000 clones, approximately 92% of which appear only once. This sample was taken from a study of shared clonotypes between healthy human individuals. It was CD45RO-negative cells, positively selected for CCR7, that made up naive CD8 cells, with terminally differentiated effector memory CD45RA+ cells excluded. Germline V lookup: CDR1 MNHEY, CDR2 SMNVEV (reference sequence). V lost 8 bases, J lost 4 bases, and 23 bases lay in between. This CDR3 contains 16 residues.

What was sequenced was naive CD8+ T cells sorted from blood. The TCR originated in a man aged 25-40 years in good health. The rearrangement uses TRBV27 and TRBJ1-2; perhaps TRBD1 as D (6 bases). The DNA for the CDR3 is TGTGCCAGCGGGCCGAATTCGGGGACACAACTCTATGGCTACACCTTC. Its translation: CASGPNSGTQLYGYTF.